Following are 32 T cell receptor beta chains from one sample sequenced in a study of OX40 agonist ivuxolimab in advanced cancers. TCRdb's copy holds only in-frame clones and misses some; the assay was immunoSEQ multiplex PCR. The data contain 55,000 to 70,000 clones, under 85% of them singletons. The sequences come from CD4+ or CD8+ T cells sorted from blood, collected in a trial of the OX40 agonist ivuxolimab. These receptors originate from an adult with an advanced solid tumor such as melanoma, head and neck, liver or kidney cancer.

The V call is TRBV6-5, the J call TRBJ2-5; 9 nucleotides align to TRBD2. The CDR3 is 15 residues long. Germline CDR1 MNHEY, CDR2 SVGAGI. The J segment lost 3 bases and the V segment lost 0 bases, leaving 2 bases of the junction unmatched. The CDR3 region is CASSYSTSGKETQYF. Written as DNA, the CDR3 is TGTGCCAGCAGTTACTCGACTAGCGGAAAAGAGACCCAGTACTTC.

This chain connects TRBV28 to TRBJ2-3, with a possible D match to TRBD2 (6 bases). Trimming removed 4 bases at V and 1 base at J, with 12 bases between. Germline values: CDR1 MDHEN, CDR2 SYDVKM. The CDR3 is 15 residues long. CDR3 in DNA: TGTGCCAGCAGTTCACCAACGGGGGGCACAGATACGCAGTATTTT. This codes for CASSSPTGGTDTQYF. Combining the CDR3 with reference TRBV28 and TRBJ2-3 gives the whole variable domain DVKVTQSSRYLVKRTGEKVFLECVQDMDHENMFWYRQDPGLGLRLIYFSYDVKMKEKGDIPEGYSVSREKKERFSLILESASTNQTSMYLCASSSPTGGTDTQYFGPGTRLTVL.

V is TRBV19 and J is TRBJ2-7; D is perhaps TRBD1 or TRBD2 (5 bases each). The V gene's germline CDR1 is LNHDA and CDR2 SQIVND (reference sequence). Trimming left V 3 bases short and J 2 bases short, with 11 bases between. The CDR3 sequence is 14 residues long. CDR3 nucleotide sequence: TGTGCCAGTAGTATCGGGGACGGAACCTACGAGCAGTACTTC. It yields the protein CASSIGDGTYEQYF.

This clone was found many times. The chain joins TRBV2 to TRBJ2-2, with D possibly TRBD1 on 5 matching bases. Deletions cut 4 bases from V and 0 bases from J, with 9 bases between. CDR3 length: 15 residues. Germline CDR1 and CDR2: SNHLY and FYNNEI. The DNA of the CDR3 is TGTGCCAGCAGTGTACAGGACCCGAACACCGGGGAGCTGTTTTTT. Translation: CASSVQDPNTGELFF.

The rearrangement links TRBV5-1 to TRBJ1-4; D ambiguous. Trimming shortened V by 4 bases and J by 7 bases, and 17 bases separated the two germline ends. This CDR3 contains 15 residues. Germline CDR1 reads SGHRS; CDR2 reads YFSETQ. This chain's CDR3 is CASSLGGLPIEKLFF. The CDR3 nucleotides read TGCGCCAGCAGCCTCGGTGGACTCCCTATTGAAAAACTGTTTTTT. The full variable domain, its missing parts supplied by reference TRBV5-1 and TRBJ1-4, is KAGVTQTPRYLIKTRGQQVTLSCSPISGHRSVSWYQQTPGQGLQFLFEYFSETQRNKGNFPGRFSGRQFSNSRSEMNVSTLELGDSALYLCASSLGGLPIEKLFFGSGTQLSVL.

The chain couples TRBV5-1 to TRBJ1-2; 9 nucleotides match TRBD1. J lost 6 bases, V lost 4 bases, and 4 bases had no gene match. Per germline, CDR1 SGHRS and CDR2 YFSETQ. The CDR3 contains 13 residues. The CDR3 DNA sequence: TGCGCCAGCAGCCGGACAGGGGACGATGGCTACACCTTC. Protein product: CASSRTGDDGYTF. Drawing the rest from reference TRBV5-1 and TRBJ1-2, the complete variable domain is KAGVTQTPRYLIKTRGQQVTLSCSPISGHRSVSWYQQTPGQGLQFLFEYFSETQRNKGNFPGRFSGRQFSNSRSEMNVSTLELGDSALYLCASSRTGDDGYTFGSGTRLTVV.

The V call is TRBV9, the J call TRBJ1-4, with D uncertain. The CDR3 loop spans 17 amino acids. In germline, CDR1 is SGDLS, CDR2 YYNGEE. The germline V and J ends were trimmed by 9 bases and 8 bases, with 29 bases remaining between them. This CDR3 reads CANRPGPQTPEGEKLFF. The CDR3 DNA reads TGTGCCAACCGACCAGGCCCGCAGACCCCAGAAGGAGAAAAACTGTTTTTT.

This sequence joins TRBV7-9 and TRBJ1-5, with 9 bases fitting TRBD1. J was trimmed by 9 bases and V by 5 bases; bases with no gene match: 11. Per germline, CDR1 SEHNR and CDR2 FQNEAQ (reference sequence). This CDR3 is built from 15 residues. The chain's CDR3 is CASSPGTGQGTPQHF. CDR3 sequence (DNA): TGTGCCAGCAGCCCAGGTACGGGACAGGGTACGCCCCAGCATTTT.

A remark on this clone: At one end, the junction sequence differs from germline, possibly due to a read error. The chain couples TRBV27 to TRBJ2-1; D gene unclear. This CDR3 contains 15 residues. Germline loops: CDR1 MNHEY, CDR2 SMNVEV (reference sequence). This CDR3 is CVSRIGWLSYNEQFF. The CDR3 DNA sequence: TGTGTCAGCAGAATAGGGTGGCTCTCCTACAATGAGCAGTTCTTC.

V gene TRBV18 combines with J gene TRBJ1-2; unclear D gene. Between the trimmed V and J ends, which lost 2 bases and 3 bases, there was a span of 10 bases. Germline values: CDR1 KGHSH, CDR2 LQKENI. CDR3 size: 14 residues. CDR3: CASSPGEVDYGYTF. The CDR3 DNA sequence: TGTGCCAGCTCACCAGGGGAAGTTGACTATGGCTACACCTTC.

The chain recombines TRBV19 with TRBJ2-7, with 7 bases identical to TRBD1. The CDR3 contains 14 residues. The trim removed 7 bases at V and 3 bases at J, leaving 9 bases unmatched. From germline, CDR1 is LNHDA and CDR2 SQIVND (reference sequence). The DNA of the CDR3 is TGTGCCAGTACTTCAAGGCCAGGGGGCTACGAGCAGTACTTC. This sequence encodes CASTSRPGGYEQYF. Looking up the rest from reference TRBV19 and TRBJ2-7 gives the full variable domain: DGGITQSPKYLFRKEGQNVTLSCEQNLNHDAMYWYRQDPGQGLRLIYYSQIVNDFQKGDIAEGYSVSREKKESFPLTVTSAQKNPTAFYLCASTSRPGGYEQYFGPGTRLTVT.

V usage is TRBV7-2 and J usage is TRBJ2-5; 11 bases fit TRBD2. The trim removed 3 bases at V and 4 bases at J, leaving 4 bases unmatched. The CDR3 spans 15 residues. Per the germline V gene, CDR1 is SGHTA and CDR2 is FQGNSA. The CDR3 bases are TGTGCCAGCAGCTTCCCGACTAGCGGGGTAGAGACCCAGTACTTC. This sequence encodes CASSFPTSGVETQYF.

The DNA for the CDR3 is TGTGCCAGTAGTCCTACAGGGGGTTCAGGCTATGGCTACACCTTC. Translating it yields CASSPTGGSGYGYTF. The rearrangement uses TRBV19 and TRBJ1-2, with 8 bases lining up with TRBD1. This CDR3 is 15 amino acids long. V dropped 5 bases and J dropped 4; count of bases not matched to a gene: 9. Germline loops: CDR1 LNHDA, CDR2 SQIVND (reference sequence).

The chain uses TRBV5-5 and TRBJ2-7; 11 nucleotides align to TRBD2. CDR3 length: 18 residues. Per germline, CDR1 SGHKS and CDR2 YYEKEE (reference sequence). The V gene end was trimmed by 2 bases and the J gene end by 3 bases; junction bases not matched to a gene: 13. The CDR3 DNA reads TGTGCCAGCAGCTTTCCGACTAGCGGGGTATTTCCACGCTACGAGCAGTACTTC. It codes for CASSFPTSGVFPRYEQYF. Supplemented by reference TRBV5-5 and TRBJ2-7, the full variable domain reads DAGVTQSPTHLIKTRGQQVTLRCSPISGHKSVSWYQQVLGQGPQFIFQYYEKEERGRGNFPDRFSARQFPNYSSELNVNALLLGDSALYLCASSFPTSGVFPRYEQYFGPGTRLTVT.

The V and J genes are TRBV5-5 and TRBJ2-7; D remains ambiguous. CDR1 SGHKS and CDR2 YYEKEE come from the germline V gene (reference sequence). CDR3 size: 14 residues. V lost 2 bases and J 2 bases, leaving 11 bases between the germline ends. CDR3 nucleotide sequence: TGTGCCAGCAGCTTTCCGGGCCTAACCTACGAGCAGTACTTC. As protein: CASSFPGLTYEQYF.

The table lists this clone with a count of one. The chain joins TRBV19 to TRBJ1-5; 11 bases match TRBD1. Germline values: CDR1 LNHDA, CDR2 SQIVND (reference sequence). CDR3 length equals 14 residues. The V gene end was trimmed by 11 bases and the J gene end by 6 bases; junction bases not matched to a gene: 9. The CDR3 region is CAGSGTGGGQPQHF. Written as DNA, the CDR3 is TGTGCCGGATCCGGGACAGGGGGAGGTCAGCCCCAGCATTTT.

This chain joins TRBV18 and TRBJ2-2, with D tentatively TRBD1 or TRBD2 (5 bases each). The CDR3 sequence is 15 residues long. Trimming pared 6 bases from V and 5 bases from J, leaving 16 bases between. CDR1 KGHSH and CDR2 LQKENI come from the germline V gene. The CDR3: CASSPDTPGTGELFF. CDR3 coding DNA: TGTGCCAGCTCGCCGGACACCCCGGGAACCGGGGAGCTGTTTTTT. The full variable domain, completed using reference TRBV18 and TRBJ2-2, is NAGVMQNPRHLVRRRGQEARLRCSPMKGHSHVYWYRQLPEEGLKFMVYLQKENIIDESGMPKERFSAEFPKEGPSILRIQQVVRGDSAAYFCASSPDTPGTGELFFGEGSRLTVL.

V usage is TRBV19 and J usage is TRBJ1-5; D gene uncertain. The germline V gene encodes CDR1 LNHDA and CDR2 SQIVND (reference sequence). The CDR3 is 15 amino acids. V was clipped by 1 base and J by 0 bases, with 7 bases between them. CDR3 residues: CASSIGVVSNQPQHF. The CDR3 DNA reads as TGTGCCAGTAGTATAGGTGTCGTTAGCAATCAGCCCCAGCATTTT.

This sequence joins TRBV19 and TRBJ1-6, with 10 bases fitting TRBD1. Trimming took 5 bases from V and 8 from J; bases not matched to a gene: 9. Germline values: CDR1 LNHDA, CDR2 SQIVND (reference sequence). CDR3 length: 16 amino acids. CDR3 in DNA: TGTGCCAGTAGTCCTCGGGACAGGGGTGACGATTCACCCCTCCACTTT. Its protein is CASSPRDRGDDSPLHF.

The gene calls are TRBV30 and TRBJ2-5, with TRBD1 matching 7 bases. V was clipped by 4 bases and J by 5 bases; unmatched bases: 4. CDR3 length: 12 residues. Germline CDR1 GTSNPN, CDR2 SVGIG (reference sequence). CDR3 bases: TGTGCCTGGAAGGACAGGCTCGAGACCCAGTACTTC. Residues: CAWKDRLETQYF.

The rearrangement joins TRBV5-6 to TRBJ1-2; D remains ambiguous. Germline CDR1 reads SGHDT; CDR2 reads YYEEEE. This CDR3 has 16 residues. Between the trimmed V and J ends, which lost 0 bases and 7 bases, there was a span of 19 bases. This CDR3 reads CASSLGELGFYVGYTF. The CDR3, as DNA: TGTGCCAGCAGCTTGGGGGAGCTTGGGTTCTACGTTGGCTACACCTTC.

The rearrangement uses TRBV6-5 and TRBJ2-2, with 7 bases identical to TRBD2. CDR1 and CDR2 (germline): MNHEY, SVGAGI. J gave up 3 bases and V 8 bases, and 6 bases lay outside the gene matches. CDR3 length: 14 residues. The CDR3 region is CASQRGGHTGELFF. CDR3 nucleotide sequence: TGTGCCAGCCAGCGGGGCGGGCACACCGGGGAGCTGTTTTTT.

The chain couples TRBV19 to TRBJ2-3; 14 bases agree with TRBD2. Germline-derived CDR1 and CDR2 are LNHDA and SQIVND (reference sequence). V was pared by 3 bases and J by 3 bases, with 2 bases of the junction left unmatched. The CDR3 runs 16 residues. Here the CDR3 DNA reads TGTGCCAGTAGTATGGGACTAGCGGGGGATACAGATACGCAGTATTTT. This gives the protein CASSMGLAGDTDTQYF.

The chain uses TRBV27 and TRBJ2-1; 10 bases are shared with TRBD1. CDR1 MNHEY and CDR2 SMNVEV come from the germline V gene (reference sequence). V shed 8 bases and J 1 base; nucleotides not matched to a gene: 17. This CDR3 spans 19 amino acids. The chain's CDR3 is CASRTGTGASGMSYNEQFF. CDR3 DNA sequence: TGTGCCAGCCGGACCGGGACAGGGGCCTCCGGGATGTCCTACAATGAGCAGTTCTTC.

This chain uses TRBV28 with TRBJ2-3; tentatively, D is TRBD1 (6 bases). Per germline, CDR1 MDHEN and CDR2 SYDVKM. The CDR3 runs 15 residues. Trimming removed 6 bases from V and 1 base from J, with 14 bases in between. CDR3 sequence reads: CASRPGAGGTDTQYF. CDR3 sequence (DNA): TGTGCCAGCAGGCCCGGGGCAGGGGGCACAGATACGCAGTATTTT.

CDR3 bases: TGTGCCAGCAGTGACGTAGGGCTGGGAGATACGCAGTATTTT. Its protein is CASSDVGLGDTQYF. The chain links TRBV6-4 to TRBJ2-3, with D uncertain. Germline V CDR1 and CDR2: MRHNA, SNTAGT. This CDR3 has 14 amino acids. Trimming left V 2 bases short and J 5 bases short, with 11 bases between.

The CDR3 coding sequence is TGTGCCAGTATGAGAGGGTCGGGCAATCAGCCCCAGCATTTT. It encodes CASMRGSGNQPQHF. The V and J genes are TRBV19 and TRBJ1-5; D not certain. Trimming shortened V by 7 bases and J by 2 bases, and 12 bases separated the two germline ends. The length of the CDR3 is 14 residues. The V gene's germline CDR1 is LNHDA and CDR2 SQIVND (reference sequence).

This clone has a single count. The chain links TRBV30 to TRBJ2-7, with a possible D match to TRBD2 (6 bases). Germline CDR1 and CDR2: GTSNPN and SVGIG (reference sequence). There are 14 residues in the CDR3. V shed 4 bases and J shed 2 bases, with 15 bases lying between them. As DNA, the CDR3 is TGTGCCTGGAACGGGGACTCTTCCCCCTACGAGCAGTACTTC. This sequence encodes CAWNGDSSPYEQYF.

The chain employs TRBV21-1 and TRBJ2-7. TRBV21-1 is reported as a pseudogene. The CDR3 is 16 residues long. CDR3 bases: TGTGCCAGCAGCAAACCTGGGACCGAAAGCTCCTACGAGCAGTACTTC. This gives the protein CASSKPGTESSYEQYF.

The chain links TRBV7-3 to TRBJ1-2; D is unresolved. The CDR3 has 13 residues. Trimming took off 1 base at V and 2 bases at J, with 5 bases between the two ends. Germline V gives CDR1 SGHTA, CDR2 FQGTGA. The CDR3 DNA is TGTGCCAGCAGCTTAATAGGGAACTATGGCTACACCTTC. Protein sequence: CASSLIGNYGYTF.

The V call is TRBV10-3, the J call TRBJ2-2, with a weak D call TRBD1 (6 bases). CDR1 is ENHRY, CDR2 SYGVKD, per germline. V shed 3 bases and J shed 2 bases, with 13 bases lying between them. The CDR3 is 16 residues long. DNA for the CDR3: TGTGCCATCAGTGATAACAGGGTTGCCAACACCGGGGAGCTGTTTTTT. It yields the protein CAISDNRVANTGELFF.

V gene TRBV21-1 combines with J gene TRBJ1-4; TRBD1 is taken as the D call from the table, unchecked against the DNA. TRBV21-1 represents a pseudogene. The CDR3 runs to 14 residues. As DNA, the CDR3 is TGTGCCAGCAGCGCAACAGGGGCAGGGGAAAAACTGTTTTTT. Protein: CASSATGAGEKLFF.